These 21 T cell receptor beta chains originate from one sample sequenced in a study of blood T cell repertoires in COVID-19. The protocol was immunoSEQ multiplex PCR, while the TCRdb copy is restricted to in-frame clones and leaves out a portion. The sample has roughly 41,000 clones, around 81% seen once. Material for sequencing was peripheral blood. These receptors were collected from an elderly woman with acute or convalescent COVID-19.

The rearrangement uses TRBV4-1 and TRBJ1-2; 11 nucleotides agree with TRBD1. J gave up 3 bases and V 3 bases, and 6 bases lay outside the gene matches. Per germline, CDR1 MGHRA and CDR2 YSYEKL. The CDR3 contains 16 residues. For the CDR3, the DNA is TGCGCCAGCAGCCAGAGACTGGGACAGGGGGACTATGGCTACACCTTC. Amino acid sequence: CASSQRLGQGDYGYTF.

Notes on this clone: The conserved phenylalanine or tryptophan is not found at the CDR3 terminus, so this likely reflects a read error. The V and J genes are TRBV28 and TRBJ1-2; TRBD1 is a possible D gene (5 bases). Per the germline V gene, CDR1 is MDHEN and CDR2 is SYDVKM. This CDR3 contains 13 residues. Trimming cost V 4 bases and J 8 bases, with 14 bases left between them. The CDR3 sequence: CASSSQGNFGYTL. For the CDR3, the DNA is TGTGCCAGCAGTTCCCAGGGTAACTTCGGCTACACCCTC.

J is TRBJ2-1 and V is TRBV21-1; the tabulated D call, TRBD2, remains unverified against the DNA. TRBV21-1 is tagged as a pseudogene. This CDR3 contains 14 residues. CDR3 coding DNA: TGTGCCAGCATCCTAGAAGGCGGCTTCGGAAAGCAGTTCTTC. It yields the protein CASILEGGFGKQFF.

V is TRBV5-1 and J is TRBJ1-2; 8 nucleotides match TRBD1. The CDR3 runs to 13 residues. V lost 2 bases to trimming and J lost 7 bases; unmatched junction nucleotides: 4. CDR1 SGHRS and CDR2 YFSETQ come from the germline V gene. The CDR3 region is CASSLGTGRGYTF. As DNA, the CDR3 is TGCGCCAGCAGCTTAGGGACAGGTCGTGGCTACACCTTC. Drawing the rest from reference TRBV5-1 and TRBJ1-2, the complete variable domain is KAGVTQTPRYLIKTRGQQVTLSCSPISGHRSVSWYQQTPGQGLQFLFEYFSETQRNKGNFPGRFSGRQFSNSRSEMNVSTLELGDSALYLCASSLGTGRGYTFGSGTRLTVV.

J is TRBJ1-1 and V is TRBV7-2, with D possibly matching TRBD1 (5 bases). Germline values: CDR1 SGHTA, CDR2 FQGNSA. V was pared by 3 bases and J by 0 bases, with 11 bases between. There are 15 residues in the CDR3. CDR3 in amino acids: CASSLFDSMNTEAFF. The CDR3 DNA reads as TGTGCCAGCAGCTTGTTCGACAGTATGAACACTGAAGCTTTCTTT.

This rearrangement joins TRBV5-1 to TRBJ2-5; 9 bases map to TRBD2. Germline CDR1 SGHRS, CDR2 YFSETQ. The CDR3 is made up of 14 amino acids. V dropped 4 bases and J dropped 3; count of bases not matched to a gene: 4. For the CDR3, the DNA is TGCGCCAGCAGCCCGGGCGGGGGGGAAGAGACCCAGTACTTC. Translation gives CASSPGGGEETQYF.

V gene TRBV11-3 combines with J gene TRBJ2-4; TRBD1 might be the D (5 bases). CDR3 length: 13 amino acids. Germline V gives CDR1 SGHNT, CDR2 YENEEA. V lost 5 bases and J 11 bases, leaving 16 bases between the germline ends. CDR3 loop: CASSVRESGVQYF. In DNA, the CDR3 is TGTGCCAGCAGCGTCAGGGAATCTGGCGTTCAGTACTTC. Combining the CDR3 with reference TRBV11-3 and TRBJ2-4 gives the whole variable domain EAGVVQSPRYKIIEKKQPVAFWCNPISGHNTLYWYLQNLGQGPELLIRYENEEAVDDSQLPKDRFSAERLKGVDSTLKIQPAELGDSAVYLCASSVRESGVQYFGAGTRLSVL.

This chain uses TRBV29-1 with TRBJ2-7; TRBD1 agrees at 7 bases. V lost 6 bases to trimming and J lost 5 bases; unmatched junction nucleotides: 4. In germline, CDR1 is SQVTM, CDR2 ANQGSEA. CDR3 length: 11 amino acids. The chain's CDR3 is CSVGDRDEQYF. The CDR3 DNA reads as TGCAGCGTCGGGGACAGAGACGAGCAGTACTTC.

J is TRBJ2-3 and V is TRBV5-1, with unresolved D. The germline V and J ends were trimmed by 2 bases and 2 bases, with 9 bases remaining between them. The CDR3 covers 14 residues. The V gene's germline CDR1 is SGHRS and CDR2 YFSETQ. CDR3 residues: CASSFSPDTDTQYF. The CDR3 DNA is TGCGCCAGCAGCTTTAGCCCCGACACAGATACGCAGTATTTT.

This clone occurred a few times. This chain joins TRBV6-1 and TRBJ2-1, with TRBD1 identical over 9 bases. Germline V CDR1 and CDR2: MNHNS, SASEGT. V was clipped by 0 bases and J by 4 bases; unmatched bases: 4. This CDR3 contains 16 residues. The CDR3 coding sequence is TGTGCCAGCAGTGAAGCCGGACAGGGGACGTACAATGAGCAGTTCTTC. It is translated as CASSEAGQGTYNEQFF.

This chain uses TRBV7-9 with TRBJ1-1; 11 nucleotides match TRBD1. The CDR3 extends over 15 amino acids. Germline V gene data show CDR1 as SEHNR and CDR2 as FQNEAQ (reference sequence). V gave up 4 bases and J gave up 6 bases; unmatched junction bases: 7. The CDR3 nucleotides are TGTGCCAGCAGCTCGGGACAGGGGGTGAGGGCTGAAGCTTTCTTT. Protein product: CASSSGQGVRAEAFF.

CDR3 bases: TGTGCCAGCTCGCAACTAGTCACCTCTACAGATACGCAGTATTTT. As protein: CASSQLVTSTDTQYF. This rearrangement joins TRBV18 to TRBJ2-3; perhaps TRBD2 as D (5 bases). Trimming cost V 6 bases and J 3 bases, with 16 bases left between them. Germline V gene lookup returns CDR1 KGHSH and CDR2 LQKENI. The CDR3 totals 15 residues. Drawing the rest from reference TRBV18 and TRBJ2-3, the complete variable domain is NAGVMQNPRHLVRRRGQEARLRCSPMKGHSHVYWYRQLPEEGLKFMVYLQKENIIDESGMPKERFSAEFPKEGPSILRIQQVVRGDSAAYFCASSQLVTSTDTQYFGPGTRLTVL.

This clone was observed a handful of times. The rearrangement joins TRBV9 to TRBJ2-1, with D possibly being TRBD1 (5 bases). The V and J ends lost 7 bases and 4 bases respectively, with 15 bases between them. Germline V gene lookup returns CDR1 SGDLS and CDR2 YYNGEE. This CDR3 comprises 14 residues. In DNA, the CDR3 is TGTGCCAGCCCAACAAGGGGCGATTACAATGAGCAGTTCTTC. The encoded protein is CASPTRGDYNEQFF.

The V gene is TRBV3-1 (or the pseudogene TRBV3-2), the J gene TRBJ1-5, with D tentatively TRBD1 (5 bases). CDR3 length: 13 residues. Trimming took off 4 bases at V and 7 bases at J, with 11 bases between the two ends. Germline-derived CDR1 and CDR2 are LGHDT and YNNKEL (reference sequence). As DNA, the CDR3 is TGTGCCAGCAGCCCCCGGGGGGAACAGCCCCAGCATTTT. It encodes CASSPRGEQPQHF.

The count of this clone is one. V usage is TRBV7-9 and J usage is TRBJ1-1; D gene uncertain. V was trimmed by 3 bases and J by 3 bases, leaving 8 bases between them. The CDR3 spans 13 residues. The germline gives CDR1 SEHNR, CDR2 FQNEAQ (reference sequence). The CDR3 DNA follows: TGTGCCAGCAGCTTTAACGGGGACACTGAAGCTTTCTTT. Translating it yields CASSFNGDTEAFF. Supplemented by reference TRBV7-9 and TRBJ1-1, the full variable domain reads DTGVSQNPRHKITKRGQNVTFRCDPISEHNRLYWYRQTLGQGPEFLTYFQNEAQLEKSRLLSDRFSAERPKGSFSTLEIQRTEQGDSAMYLCASSFNGDTEAFFGQGTRLTVV.

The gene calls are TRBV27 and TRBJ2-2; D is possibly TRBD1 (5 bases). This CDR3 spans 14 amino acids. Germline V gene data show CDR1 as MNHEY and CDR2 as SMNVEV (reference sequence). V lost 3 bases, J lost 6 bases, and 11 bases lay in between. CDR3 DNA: TGTGCCAGCAGTTTCGTTCAGGGCTCCGGGGAGCTGTTTTTT. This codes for CASSFVQGSGELFF.

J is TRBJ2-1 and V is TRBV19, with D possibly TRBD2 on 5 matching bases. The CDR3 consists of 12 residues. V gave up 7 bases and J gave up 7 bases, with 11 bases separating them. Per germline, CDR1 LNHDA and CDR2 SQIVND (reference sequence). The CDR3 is CASIISGNEQFF. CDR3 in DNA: TGTGCCAGTATCATCTCGGGGAATGAGCAGTTCTTC.

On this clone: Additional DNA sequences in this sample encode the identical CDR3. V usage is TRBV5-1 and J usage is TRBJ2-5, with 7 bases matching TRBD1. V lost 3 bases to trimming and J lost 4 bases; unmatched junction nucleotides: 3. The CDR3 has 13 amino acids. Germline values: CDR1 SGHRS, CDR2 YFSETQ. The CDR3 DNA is TGCGCCAGCAGCTCAGGGGGAAGAGAGACCCAGTACTTC. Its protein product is CASSSGGRETQYF.

The CDR3: CASSPKETRDTEAFF. CDR3 DNA sequence: TGTGCCAGCTCACCAAAGGAAACGAGGGACACTGAAGCTTTCTTT. This sequence joins TRBV18 and TRBJ1-1; no clear D gene. The CDR3 has 15 residues. Germline V lookup: CDR1 KGHSH, CDR2 LQKENI. V was pared by 2 bases and J by 3 bases, with 13 bases between. The whole variable domain, filled in from reference TRBV18 and TRBJ1-1, reads NAGVMQNPRHLVRRRGQEARLRCSPMKGHSHVYWYRQLPEEGLKFMVYLQKENIIDESGMPKERFSAEFPKEGPSILRIQQVVRGDSAAYFCASSPKETRDTEAFFGQGTRLTVV.

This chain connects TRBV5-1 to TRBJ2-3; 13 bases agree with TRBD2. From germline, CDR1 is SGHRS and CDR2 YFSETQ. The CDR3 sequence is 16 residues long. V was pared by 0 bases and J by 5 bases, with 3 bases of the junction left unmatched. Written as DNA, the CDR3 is TGCGCCAGCAGCTTGGGGACTAGCGGGGGACAAGATACGCAGTATTTT. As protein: CASSLGTSGGQDTQYF.

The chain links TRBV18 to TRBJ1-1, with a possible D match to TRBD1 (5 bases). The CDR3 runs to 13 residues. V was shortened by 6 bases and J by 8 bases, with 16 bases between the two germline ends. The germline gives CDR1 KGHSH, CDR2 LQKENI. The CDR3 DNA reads TGTGCCAGCTCCCCCGGGGCGGAGGGGGAAGCTTTCTTT. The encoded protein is CASSPGAEGEAFF. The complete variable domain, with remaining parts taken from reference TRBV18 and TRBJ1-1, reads NAGVMQNPRHLVRRRGQEARLRCSPMKGHSHVYWYRQLPEEGLKFMVYLQKENIIDESGMPKERFSAEFPKEGPSILRIQQVVRGDSAAYFCASSPGAEGEAFFGQGTRLTVV.